What follows describes a single T cell receptor (beta chain). The target of this receptor is not known. No base quality values were provided; no much bigger clone lies one nucleotide off. The time point label, read with the paper, signifies: baseline before first vaccination. Vaccinee samples came from UK trials COV001 and COV002, including a single-blind randomized controlled phase 2/3 trial of AZD1222 (ChAdOx1 nCoV-19) in healthy adults. For TCRbeta chain sequencing, PBMC samples from trial participants were taken at day 0 and at day 28 after the second dose. The CDR3 regions of human TCRbeta chains were analyzed by immunosequencing. In the original analysis: TCRs in the repertoires were matched against a reference library of SARS-CoV-2-specific TCRs that had been generated with the MIRA antigen-specificity platform. Breadth was defined as the fraction of unique TCRs that were SARS-CoV-2-associated. Depth was defined as the fraction of total T cells that were SARS-CoV-2-associated. Using the MIRA data, each spike-specific TCR was mapped to the spike region that the TCR reacts to and placed in a CD4 or CD8 class. Log10-transformed breadth and depth values were compared by one-way ANOVA with Sidak's multiple comparisons tests. The immuneACCESS repertoire file appears here via TCRdb, limited to in-frame rearrangements. These files lack a portion of the clones; in checked studies, under half of the deficit traces to unresolved V genes, and the cause of the others is not known. The V and J calls and the clone size are those of that table, but D and trimming were determined from the DNA. This sample comprises some 120,000 clones, around 85% of them detected only once. Around 6.2% of the sample is taken by the ten largest.

Taken from cysteine to phenylalanine, the CDR3 has 13 residues. Kept here is only the CDR3 DNA, which spans 39 bases and is read in frame from base 1. V sheds 3 bases and J sheds 0 bases, leaving 3 bases between their ends. The sample belongs to a study of T cell responses to AZD1222 COVID-19 vaccine (TCRdb year 2021). As for the study more broadly: AZD1222 recipients whose second dose came at about 4 weeks and those whose second dose came at about 12 weeks were combined into one group, since spike-specific TCR depth and breadth did not differ between the two schedules. A total of about 250 trial participants underwent TCR sequencing, of whom 207 had received two doses of AZD1222 and 26 had received two doses of the MenACWY control vaccine. Trial participants were enrolled by age into 18-55, 56-69 and 70-plus year subgroups, with 148, 28 and 57 TCR-sequenced participants respectively. Overall results and qualifications from the work: Conclusions about previously exposed vaccinees are limited because only five or six AZD1222 recipients were SARS-CoV-2 seropositive at baseline. Epitopes outside the regions mutated in the B.1.351 and B.1.1.7 variants were reportedly recognized by nearly half of the unique spike-specific TCRs. Because no samples from the day 14 peak response were available, repertoires could be characterized only after the peak T cell response. The 56-69-year group was small, and its depth increase did not reach significance, likely because of low power. Spike-specific TCR breadth and depth rose significantly after two AZD1222 doses compared with day 0 and with MenACWY recipients. Most participants were white British and females outnumbered males, and the authors suggested that clonal diversity may have been underestimated. The vaccine-associated CD4 TCRs covered the entire spike protein, and the dominant responses fell in regions 160-218 and 743-854.

The sequence derives from an adult in good health. The V gene is TRBV12-3 or TRBV12-4 and the J gene is TRBJ1-5, with no confidently assigned D gene. This sample comprised peripheral blood, obtained on day 0 of AZD1222 vaccination. The CDR3 corresponds to CASSLDSNQPQHF. The sequence in DNA is TGTGCCAGCAGTTTGGATAGCAATCAGCCCCAGCATTTT.